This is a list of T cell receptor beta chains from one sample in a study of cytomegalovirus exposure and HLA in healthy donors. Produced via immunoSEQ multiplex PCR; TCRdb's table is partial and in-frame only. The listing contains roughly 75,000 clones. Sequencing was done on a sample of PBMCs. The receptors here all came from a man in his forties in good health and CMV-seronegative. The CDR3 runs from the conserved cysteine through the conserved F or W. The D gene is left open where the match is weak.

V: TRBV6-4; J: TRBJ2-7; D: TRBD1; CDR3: CASSAGTGYEQYF; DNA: TGTGCCAGCAGCGCCGGGACAGGCTACGAGCAGTACTTC
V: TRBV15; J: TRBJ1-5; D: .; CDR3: CATSREGDQPQHF; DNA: TGTGCCACCAGCAGAGAAGGGGATCAGCCCCAGCATTTT
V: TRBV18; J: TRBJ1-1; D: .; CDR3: CASSLVGEAFF; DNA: TGTGCCAGCTCACTGGTTGGCGAAGCTTTCTTT
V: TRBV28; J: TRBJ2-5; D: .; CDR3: CASSLHGQETQYF; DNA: TGTGCCAGCAGTTTACACGGTCAAGAGACCCAGTACTTC
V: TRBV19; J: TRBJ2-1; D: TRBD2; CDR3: CASKGLAGASSYNEQFF; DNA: TGTGCCAGTAAGGGGCTAGCGGGGGCCAGCTCCTACAATGAGCAGTTCTTC
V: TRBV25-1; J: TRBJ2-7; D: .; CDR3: CASSESYEQYF; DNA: TGTGCCAGCAGTGAGAGCTACGAGCAGTACTTC
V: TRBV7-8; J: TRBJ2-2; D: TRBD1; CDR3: CASSRVRTGWTGELFF; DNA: TGTGCCAGCAGCCGTGTTCGGACAGGGTGGACCGGGGAGCTGTTTTTT
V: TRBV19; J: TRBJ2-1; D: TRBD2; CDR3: CASKGTGGVPNEQFF; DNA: TGTGCCAGTAAGGGAACCGGGGGGGTTCCCAATGAGCAGTTCTTC
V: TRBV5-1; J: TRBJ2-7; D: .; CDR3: CASSLGDRPNYEQYF; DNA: TGCGCCAGCAGCTTGGGAGACAGGCCGAACTACGAGCAGTACTTC
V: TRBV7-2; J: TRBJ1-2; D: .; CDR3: CASSKQGYGYTF; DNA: TGTGCCAGCAGCAAACAGGGCTATGGCTACACCTTC
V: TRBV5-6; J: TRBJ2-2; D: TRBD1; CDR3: CASTWDRGGDTGELFF; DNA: TGTGCCAGCACCTGGGACAGGGGAGGCGACACCGGGGAGCTGTTTTTT